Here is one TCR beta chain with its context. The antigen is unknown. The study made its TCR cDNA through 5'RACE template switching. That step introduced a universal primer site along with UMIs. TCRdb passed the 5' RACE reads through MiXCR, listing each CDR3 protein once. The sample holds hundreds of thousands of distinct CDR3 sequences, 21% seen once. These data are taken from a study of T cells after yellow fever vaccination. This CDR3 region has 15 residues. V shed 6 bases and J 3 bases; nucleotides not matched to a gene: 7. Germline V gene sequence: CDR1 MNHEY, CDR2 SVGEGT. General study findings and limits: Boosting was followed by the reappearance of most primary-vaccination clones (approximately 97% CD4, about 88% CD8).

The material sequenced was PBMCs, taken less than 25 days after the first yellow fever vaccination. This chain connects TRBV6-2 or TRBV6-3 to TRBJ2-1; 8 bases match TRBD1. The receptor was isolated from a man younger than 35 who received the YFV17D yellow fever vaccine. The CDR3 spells CASSVRQGIYNEQFF. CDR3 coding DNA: TGTGCCAGCAGCGTCCGACAGGGGATCTACAATGAGCAGTTCTTC.